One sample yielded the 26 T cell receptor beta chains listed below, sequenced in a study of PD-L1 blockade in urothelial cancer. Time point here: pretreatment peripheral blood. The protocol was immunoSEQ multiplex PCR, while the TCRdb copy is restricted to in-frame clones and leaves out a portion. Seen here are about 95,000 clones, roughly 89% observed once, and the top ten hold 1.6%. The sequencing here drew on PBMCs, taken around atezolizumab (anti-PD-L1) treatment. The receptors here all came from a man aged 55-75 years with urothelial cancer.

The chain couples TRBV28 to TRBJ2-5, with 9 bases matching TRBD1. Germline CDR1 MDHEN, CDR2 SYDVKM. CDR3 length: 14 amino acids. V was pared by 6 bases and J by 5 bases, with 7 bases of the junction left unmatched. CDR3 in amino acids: CASRQTGGRETQYF. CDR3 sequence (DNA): TGTGCCAGCAGGCAGACAGGGGGGAGGGAGACCCAGTACTTC.

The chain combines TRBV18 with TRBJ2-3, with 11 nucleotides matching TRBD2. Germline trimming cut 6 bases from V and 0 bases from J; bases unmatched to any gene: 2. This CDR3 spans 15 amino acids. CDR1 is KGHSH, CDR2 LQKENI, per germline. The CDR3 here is CASSSSGGSTDTQYF. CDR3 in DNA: TGTGCCAGCTCGTCTAGCGGGGGGAGCACAGATACGCAGTATTTT.

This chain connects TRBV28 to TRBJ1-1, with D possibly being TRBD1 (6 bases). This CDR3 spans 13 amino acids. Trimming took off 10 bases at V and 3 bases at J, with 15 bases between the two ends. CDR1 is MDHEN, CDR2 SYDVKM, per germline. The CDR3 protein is CATQMDSYTEAFF. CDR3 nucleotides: TGTGCCACCCAAATGGACAGTTACACTGAAGCTTTCTTT.

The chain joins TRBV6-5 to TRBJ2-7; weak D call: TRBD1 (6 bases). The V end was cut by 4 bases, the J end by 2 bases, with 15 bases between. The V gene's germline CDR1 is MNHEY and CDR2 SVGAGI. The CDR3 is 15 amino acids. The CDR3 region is CASSLTGRSPYEQYF. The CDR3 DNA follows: TGTGCCAGCAGTTTGACAGGACGGTCACCCTACGAGCAGTACTTC.

DNA of the CDR3: TGTGCAGGACAGGGATTAACCTCCTACAATGAGCAGTTCTTC. This codes for CAGQGLTSYNEQFF. The genes are TRBV2 and TRBJ2-1, with TRBD1 matching 8 bases. CDR1 SNHLY and CDR2 FYNNEI come from the germline V gene. The CDR3 has 14 amino acids.

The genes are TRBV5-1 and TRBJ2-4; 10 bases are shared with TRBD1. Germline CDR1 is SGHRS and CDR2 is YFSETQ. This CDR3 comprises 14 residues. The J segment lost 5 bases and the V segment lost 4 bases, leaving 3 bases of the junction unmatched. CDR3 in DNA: TGCGCCAGCAGCACCGGGACAGGGGAAAACATTCAGTACTTC. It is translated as CASSTGTGENIQYF.

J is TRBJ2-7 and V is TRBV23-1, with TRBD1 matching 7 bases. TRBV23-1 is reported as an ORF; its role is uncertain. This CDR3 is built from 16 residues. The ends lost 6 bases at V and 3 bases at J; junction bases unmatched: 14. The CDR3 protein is CASRLGGTSLNYEQYF. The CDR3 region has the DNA TGCGCCAGCAGGCTAGGGGGCACGAGCCTTAACTACGAGCAGTACTTC.

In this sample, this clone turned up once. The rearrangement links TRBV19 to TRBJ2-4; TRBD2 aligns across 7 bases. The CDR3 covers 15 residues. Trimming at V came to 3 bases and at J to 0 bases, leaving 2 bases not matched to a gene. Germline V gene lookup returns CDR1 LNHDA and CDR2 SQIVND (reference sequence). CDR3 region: CASSMGGVAKNIQYF. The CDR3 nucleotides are TGTGCCAGTAGTATGGGAGGGGTAGCCAAAAACATTCAGTACTTC.

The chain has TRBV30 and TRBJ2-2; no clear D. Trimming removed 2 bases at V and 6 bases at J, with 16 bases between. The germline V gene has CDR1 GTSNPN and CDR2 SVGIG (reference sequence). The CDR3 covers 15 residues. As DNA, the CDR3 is TGTGCCTGGAGTTATTATTCTACGGGTCCCGGGGAGCTGTTTTTT. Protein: CAWSYYSTGPGELFF.

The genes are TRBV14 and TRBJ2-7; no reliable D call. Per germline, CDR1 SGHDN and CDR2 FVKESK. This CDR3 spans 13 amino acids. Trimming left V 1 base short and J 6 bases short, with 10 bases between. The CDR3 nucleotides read TGTGCCAGCAGCCAAGCGCTTACAGCCGAGCAGTACTTC. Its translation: CASSQALTAEQYF. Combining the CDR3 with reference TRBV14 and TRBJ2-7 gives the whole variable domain EAGVTQFPSHSVIEKGQTVTLRCDPISGHDNLYWYRRVMGKEIKFLLHFVKESKQDESGMPNNRFLAERTGGTYSTLKVQPAELEDSGVYFCASSQALTAEQYFGPGTRLTVT.

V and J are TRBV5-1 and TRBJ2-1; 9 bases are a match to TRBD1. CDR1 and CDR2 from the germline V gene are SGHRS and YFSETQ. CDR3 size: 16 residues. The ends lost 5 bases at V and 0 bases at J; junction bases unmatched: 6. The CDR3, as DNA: TGCGCCAGCAGACTAGGACAGGGGAGCTCCTACAATGAGCAGTTCTTC. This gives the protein CASRLGQGSSYNEQFF.

CDR3 protein: CASSVGQGNEQFF. The CDR3 nucleotides read TGTGCCAGCAGCGTCGGACAGGGGAATGAGCAGTTCTTC. The chain couples TRBV9 to TRBJ2-1; 9 positions match TRBD1. V dropped 2 bases and J dropped 7; count of bases not matched to a gene: 1. This CDR3 contains 13 residues. The germline V gene has CDR1 SGDLS and CDR2 YYNGEE.

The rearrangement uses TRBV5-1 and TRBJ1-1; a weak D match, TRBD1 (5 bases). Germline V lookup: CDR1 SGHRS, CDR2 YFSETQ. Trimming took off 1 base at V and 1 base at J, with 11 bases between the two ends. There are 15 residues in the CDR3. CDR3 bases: TGCGCCAGCAGCTTGATCGCAGGACAGAACACTGAAGCTTTCTTT. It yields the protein CASSLIAGQNTEAFF.

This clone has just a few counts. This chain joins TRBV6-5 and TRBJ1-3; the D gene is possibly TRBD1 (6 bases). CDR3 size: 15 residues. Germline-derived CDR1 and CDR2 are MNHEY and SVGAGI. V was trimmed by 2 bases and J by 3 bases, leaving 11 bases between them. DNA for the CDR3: TGTGCCAGCAGTTACGTAGGGGGAGTTGGAAACACCATATATTTT. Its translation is CASSYVGGVGNTIYF.

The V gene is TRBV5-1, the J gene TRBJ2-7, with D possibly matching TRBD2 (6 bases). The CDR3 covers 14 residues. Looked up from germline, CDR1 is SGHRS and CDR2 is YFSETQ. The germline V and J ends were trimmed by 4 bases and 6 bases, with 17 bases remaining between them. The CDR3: CASSPGTGGSEQYF. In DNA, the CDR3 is TGCGCCAGCAGCCCAGGGACTGGGGGGTCCGAGCAGTACTTC.

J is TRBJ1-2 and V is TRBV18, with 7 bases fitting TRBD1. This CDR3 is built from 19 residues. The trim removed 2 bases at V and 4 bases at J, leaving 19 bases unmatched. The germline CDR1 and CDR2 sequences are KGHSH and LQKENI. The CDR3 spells CASSPSGWDRYLMAYGYTF. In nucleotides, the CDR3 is TGTGCCAGCTCACCAAGCGGCTGGGACAGATACTTAATGGCCTATGGCTACACCTTC.

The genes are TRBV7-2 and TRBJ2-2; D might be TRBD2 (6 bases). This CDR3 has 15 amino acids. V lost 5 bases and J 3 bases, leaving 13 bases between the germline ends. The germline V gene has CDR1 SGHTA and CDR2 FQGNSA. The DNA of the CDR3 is TGTGCCAGCAGCCTTGCGGGACTTGACACCGGGGAGCTGTTTTTT. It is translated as CASSLAGLDTGELFF.

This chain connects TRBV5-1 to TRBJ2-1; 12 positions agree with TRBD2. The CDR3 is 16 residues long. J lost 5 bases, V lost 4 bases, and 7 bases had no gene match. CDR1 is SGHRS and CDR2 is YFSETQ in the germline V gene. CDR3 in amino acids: CASSGRLAGVHNEQFF. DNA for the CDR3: TGCGCCAGCAGCGGCCGACTAGCGGGGGTGCACAATGAGCAGTTCTTC.

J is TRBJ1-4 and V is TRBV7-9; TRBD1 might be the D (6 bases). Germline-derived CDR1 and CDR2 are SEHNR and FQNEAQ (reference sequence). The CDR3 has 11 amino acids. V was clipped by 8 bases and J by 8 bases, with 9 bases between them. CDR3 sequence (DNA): TGTGCCAGCGCAGGGGAGGAAAAACTGTTTTTT. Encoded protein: CASAGEEKLFF.

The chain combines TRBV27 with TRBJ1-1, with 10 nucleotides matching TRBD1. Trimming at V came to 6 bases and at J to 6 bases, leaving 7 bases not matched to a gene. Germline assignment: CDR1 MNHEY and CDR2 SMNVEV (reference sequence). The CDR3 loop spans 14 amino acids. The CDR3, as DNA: TGTGCCAGCAGCTTACTTGGACAGGGGGCTGAAGCTTTCTTT. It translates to CASSLLGQGAEAFF.

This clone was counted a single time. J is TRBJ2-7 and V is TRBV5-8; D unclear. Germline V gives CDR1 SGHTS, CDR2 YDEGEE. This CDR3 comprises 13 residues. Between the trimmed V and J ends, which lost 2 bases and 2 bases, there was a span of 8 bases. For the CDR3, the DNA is TGTGCCAGCAGCTTTCCAGGAACCTACGAGCAGTACTTC. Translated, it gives CASSFPGTYEQYF.

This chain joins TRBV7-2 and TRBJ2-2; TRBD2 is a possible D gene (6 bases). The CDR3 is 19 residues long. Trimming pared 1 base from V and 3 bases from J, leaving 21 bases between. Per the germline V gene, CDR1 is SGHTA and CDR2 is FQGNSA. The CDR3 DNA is TGTGCCAGCAGCTTAGGCATGGGGGGACGTTGGCCGGACACCGGGGAGCTGTTTTTT. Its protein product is CASSLGMGGRWPDTGELFF. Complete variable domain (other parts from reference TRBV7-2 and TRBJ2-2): GAGVSQSPSNKVTEKGKDVELRCDPISGHTALYWYRQSLGQGLEFLIYFQGNSAPDKSGLPSDRFSAERTGGSVSTLTIQRTQQEDSAVYLCASSLGMGGRWPDTGELFFGEGSRLTVL.

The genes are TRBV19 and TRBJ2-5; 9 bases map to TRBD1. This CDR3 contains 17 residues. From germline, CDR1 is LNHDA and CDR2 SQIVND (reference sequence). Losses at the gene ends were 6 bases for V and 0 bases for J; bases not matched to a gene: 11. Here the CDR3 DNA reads TGTGCCAGTAGCGTGAGACAGGGGGTCGGGTACCAAGAGACCCAGTACTTC. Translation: CASSVRQGVGYQETQYF.

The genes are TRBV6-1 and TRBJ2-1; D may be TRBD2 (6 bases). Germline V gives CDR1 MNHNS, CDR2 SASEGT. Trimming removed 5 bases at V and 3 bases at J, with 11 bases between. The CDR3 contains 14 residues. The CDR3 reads CASSFRGLYNEQFF. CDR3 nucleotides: TGTGCCAGCAGTTTTCGGGGACTCTACAATGAGCAGTTCTTC.

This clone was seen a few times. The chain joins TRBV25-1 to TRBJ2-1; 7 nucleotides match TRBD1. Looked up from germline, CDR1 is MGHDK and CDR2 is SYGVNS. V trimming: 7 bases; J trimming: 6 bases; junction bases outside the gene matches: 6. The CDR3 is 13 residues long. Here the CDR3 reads CASITRQGNEQFF. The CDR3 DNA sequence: TGTGCCAGCATCACCAGACAGGGCAATGAGCAGTTCTTC.

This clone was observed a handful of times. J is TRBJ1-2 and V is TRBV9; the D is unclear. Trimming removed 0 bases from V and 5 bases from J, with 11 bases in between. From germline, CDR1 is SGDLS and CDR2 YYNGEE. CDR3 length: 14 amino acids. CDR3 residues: CASSVGPEQYGYTF. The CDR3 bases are TGTGCCAGCAGCGTAGGGCCAGAACAATATGGCTACACCTTC. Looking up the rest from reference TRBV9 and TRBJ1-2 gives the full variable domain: DSGVTQTPKHLITATGQRVTLRCSPRSGDLSVYWYQQSLDQGLQFLIQYYNGEERAKGNILERFSAQQFPDLHSELNLSSLELGDSALYFCASSVGPEQYGYTFGSGTRLTVV.